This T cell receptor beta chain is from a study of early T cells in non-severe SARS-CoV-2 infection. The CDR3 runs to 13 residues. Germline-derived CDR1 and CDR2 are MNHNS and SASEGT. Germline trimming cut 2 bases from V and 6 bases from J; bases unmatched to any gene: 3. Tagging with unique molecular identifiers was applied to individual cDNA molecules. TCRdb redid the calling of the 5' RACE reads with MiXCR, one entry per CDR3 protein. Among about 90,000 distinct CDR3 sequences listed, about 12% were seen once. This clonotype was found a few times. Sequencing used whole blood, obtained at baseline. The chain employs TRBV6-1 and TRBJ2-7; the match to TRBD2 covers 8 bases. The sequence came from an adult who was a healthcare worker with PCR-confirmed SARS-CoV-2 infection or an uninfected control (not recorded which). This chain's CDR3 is CASSEFAGGEQYF. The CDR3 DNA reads TGTGCCAGCAGTGAATTTGCGGGGGGCGAGCAGTACTTC.